The T cell receptor (beta chain) under discussion was sequenced for a study of blood T cell repertoires in COVID-19. Study-level background: Italy, Spain and the United States were the sources of the convalescent and acute COVID-19 samples. T cells, B-cell-depleted T cells, or PBMCs supplied cDNA or gDNA.

Under the authors' procedure: The assay estimated nucleated cells by amplifying reference gene primers. Profiling relied on immunoSEQ multiplex PCR, and the TCRdb table lists in-frame clones only, not all of them. The DNA was the basis for D and trimming; V, J and clone size are from that table. The data hold about 220,000 clones, with around 82% observed a single time. This CDR3 contains 16 residues. Germline-derived CDR1 and CDR2 are KGHDR and SFDVKD. J gave up 8 bases and V 4 bases, and 12 bases lay outside the gene matches. The sequencing input was peripheral blood. The clonotype was recovered from a woman aged 80 or over with acute or convalescent COVID-19. The chain combines TRBV24-1 with TRBJ2-2; TRBD1 matches 7 bases. The CDR3 spells CATSDSGQIRSGELFF. The CDR3 nucleotides are TGTGCCACCAGTGACTCGGGACAGATAAGGAGTGGGGAGCTGTTTTTT.